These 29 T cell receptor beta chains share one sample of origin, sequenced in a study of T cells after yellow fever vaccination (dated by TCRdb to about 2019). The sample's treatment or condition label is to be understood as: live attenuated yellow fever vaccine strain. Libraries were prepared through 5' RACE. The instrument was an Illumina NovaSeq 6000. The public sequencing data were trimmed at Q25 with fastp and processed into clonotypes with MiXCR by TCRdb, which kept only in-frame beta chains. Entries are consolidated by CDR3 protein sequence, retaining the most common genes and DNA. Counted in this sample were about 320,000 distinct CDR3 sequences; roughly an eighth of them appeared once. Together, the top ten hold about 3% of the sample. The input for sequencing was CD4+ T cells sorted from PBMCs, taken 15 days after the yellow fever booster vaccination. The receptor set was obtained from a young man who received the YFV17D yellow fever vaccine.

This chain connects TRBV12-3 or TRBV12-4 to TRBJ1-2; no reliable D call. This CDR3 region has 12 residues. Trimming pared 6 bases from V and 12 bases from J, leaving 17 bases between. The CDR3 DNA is TGTGCCAGCAGCCCCGGGCATTCCGGGCACACCTTC. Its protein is CASSPGHSGHTF.

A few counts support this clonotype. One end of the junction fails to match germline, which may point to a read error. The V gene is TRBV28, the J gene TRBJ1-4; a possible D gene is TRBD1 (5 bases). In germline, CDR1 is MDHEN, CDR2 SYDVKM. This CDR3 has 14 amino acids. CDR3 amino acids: CASSLFQGNDKLFF. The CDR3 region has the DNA TGTGCCAGCAGTTTATTCCAGGGTAATGACAAACTGTTTTTT.

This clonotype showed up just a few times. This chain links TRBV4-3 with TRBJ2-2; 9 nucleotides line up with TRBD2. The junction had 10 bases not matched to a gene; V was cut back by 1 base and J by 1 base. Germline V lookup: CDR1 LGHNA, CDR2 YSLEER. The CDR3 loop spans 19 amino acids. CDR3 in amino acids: CASSQGRHGAGGNTGELFF. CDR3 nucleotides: TGCGCCAGCAGCCAAGGCCGACATGGAGCGGGGGGGAACACCGGGGAGCTGTTTTTT.

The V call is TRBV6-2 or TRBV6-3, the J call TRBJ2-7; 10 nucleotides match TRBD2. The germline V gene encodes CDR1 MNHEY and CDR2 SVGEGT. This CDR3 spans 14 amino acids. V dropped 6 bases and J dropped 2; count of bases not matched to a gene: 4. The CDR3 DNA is TGTGCCAGCAGGGAAGCGGGGGGGGCCTACGAGCAGTACGTC. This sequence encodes CASREAGGAYEQYV.

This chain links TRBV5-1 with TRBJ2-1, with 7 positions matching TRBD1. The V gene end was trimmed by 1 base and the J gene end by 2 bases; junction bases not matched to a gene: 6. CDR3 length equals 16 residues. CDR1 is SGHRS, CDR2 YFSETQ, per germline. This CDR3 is CASSLPRQGAYNEQFF. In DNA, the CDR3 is TGCGCCAGCAGCTTGCCACGACAGGGAGCCTACAATGAGCAGTTCTTC. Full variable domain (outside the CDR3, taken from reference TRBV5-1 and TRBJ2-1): KAGVTQTPRYLIKTRGQQVTLSCSPISGHRSVSWYQQTPGQGLQFLFEYFSETQRNKGNFPGRFSGRQFSNSRSEMNVSTLELGDSALYLCASSLPRQGAYNEQFFGPGTRLTVL.

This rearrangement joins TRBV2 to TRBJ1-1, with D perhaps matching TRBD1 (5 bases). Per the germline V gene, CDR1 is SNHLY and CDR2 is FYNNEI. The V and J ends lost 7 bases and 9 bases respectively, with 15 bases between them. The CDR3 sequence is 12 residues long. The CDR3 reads CASIWTKSQAFF. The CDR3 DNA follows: TGTGCCAGCATTTGGACAAAGTCCCAAGCTTTCTTT.

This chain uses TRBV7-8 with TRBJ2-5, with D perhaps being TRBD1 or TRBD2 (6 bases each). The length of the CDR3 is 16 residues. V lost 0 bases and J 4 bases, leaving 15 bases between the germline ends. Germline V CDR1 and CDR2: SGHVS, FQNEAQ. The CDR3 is CASSLAGARGGETQYF. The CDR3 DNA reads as TGTGCCAGCAGCTTAGCGGGGGCCAGGGGAGGAGAGACCCAGTACTTC.

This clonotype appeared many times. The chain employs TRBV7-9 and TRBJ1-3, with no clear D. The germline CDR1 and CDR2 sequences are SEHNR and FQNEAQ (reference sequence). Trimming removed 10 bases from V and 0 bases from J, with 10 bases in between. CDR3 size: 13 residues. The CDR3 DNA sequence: TGTGCCACCGAATGGGGCTCTGGAAACACCATATATTTT. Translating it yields CATEWGSGNTIYF.

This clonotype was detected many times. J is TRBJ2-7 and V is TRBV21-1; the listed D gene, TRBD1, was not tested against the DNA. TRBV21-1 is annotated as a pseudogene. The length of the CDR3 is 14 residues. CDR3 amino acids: CASSSRGRTYEQYV. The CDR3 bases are TGTGCCAGCAGCTCCCGAGGCAGGACTTACGAGCAGTACGTC.

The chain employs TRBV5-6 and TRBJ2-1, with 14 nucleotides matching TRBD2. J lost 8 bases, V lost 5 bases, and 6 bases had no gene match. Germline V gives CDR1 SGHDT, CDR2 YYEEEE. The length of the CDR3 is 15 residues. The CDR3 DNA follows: TGTGCCAGCAGTTCCGGGACTAGCGGGGGTTATGAGCAGTTCTTC. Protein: CASSSGTSGGYEQFF. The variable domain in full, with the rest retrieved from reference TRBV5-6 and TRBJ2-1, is DAGVTQSPTHLIKTRGQQVTLRCSPKSGHDTVSWYQQALGQGPQFIFQYYEEEERQRGNFPDRFSGHQFPNYSSELNVNALLLGDSALYLCASSSGTSGGYEQFFGPGTRLTVL.

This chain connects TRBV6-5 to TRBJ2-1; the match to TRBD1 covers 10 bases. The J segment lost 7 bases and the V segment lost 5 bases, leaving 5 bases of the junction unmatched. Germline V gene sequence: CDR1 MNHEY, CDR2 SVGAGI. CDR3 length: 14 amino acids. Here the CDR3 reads CASSTGTGVNEQFF. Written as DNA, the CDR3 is TGTGCCAGCAGTACAGGGACAGGGGTGAATGAGCAGTTCTTC.

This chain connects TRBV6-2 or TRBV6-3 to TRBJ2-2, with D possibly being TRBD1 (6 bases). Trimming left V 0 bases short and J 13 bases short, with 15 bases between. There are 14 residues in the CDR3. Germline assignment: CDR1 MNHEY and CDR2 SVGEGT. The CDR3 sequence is CASSYSGAKEVLFF. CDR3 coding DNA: TGTGCCAGCAGTTACTCGGGGGCAAAAGAAGTGCTGTTTTTT.

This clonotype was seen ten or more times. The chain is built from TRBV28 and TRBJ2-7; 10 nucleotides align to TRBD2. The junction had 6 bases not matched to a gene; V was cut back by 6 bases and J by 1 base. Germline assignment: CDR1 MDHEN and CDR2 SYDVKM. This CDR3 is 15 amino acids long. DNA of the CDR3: TGTGCCAGCAGAGGCGAGACTAGCGGGTCCTACGAGCAGTACTTC. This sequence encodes CASRGETSGSYEQYF.

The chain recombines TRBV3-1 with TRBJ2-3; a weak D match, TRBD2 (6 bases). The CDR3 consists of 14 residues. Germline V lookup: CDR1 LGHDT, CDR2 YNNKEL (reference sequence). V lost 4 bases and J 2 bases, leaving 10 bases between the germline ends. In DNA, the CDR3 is TGTGCCAGCAGCCCCGCGGGGATCACAGATACGCAGTATTTT. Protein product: CASSPAGITDTQYF.

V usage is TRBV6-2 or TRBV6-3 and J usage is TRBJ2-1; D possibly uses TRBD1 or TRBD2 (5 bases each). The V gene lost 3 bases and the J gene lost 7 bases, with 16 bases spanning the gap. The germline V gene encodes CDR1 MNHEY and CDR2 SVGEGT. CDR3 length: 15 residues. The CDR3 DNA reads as TGTGCCAGCAGTTATCTGCGATTCTGGGGGAATGAGCAGTTCTTC. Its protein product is CASSYLRFWGNEQFF.

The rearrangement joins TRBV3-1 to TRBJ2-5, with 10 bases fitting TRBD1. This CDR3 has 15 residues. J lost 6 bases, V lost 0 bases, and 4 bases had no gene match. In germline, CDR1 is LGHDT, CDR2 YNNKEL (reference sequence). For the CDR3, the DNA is TGTGCCAGCAGCCAAGATCGGACAGGGGGAAAGACCCAGTACTTC. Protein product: CASSQDRTGGKTQYF.

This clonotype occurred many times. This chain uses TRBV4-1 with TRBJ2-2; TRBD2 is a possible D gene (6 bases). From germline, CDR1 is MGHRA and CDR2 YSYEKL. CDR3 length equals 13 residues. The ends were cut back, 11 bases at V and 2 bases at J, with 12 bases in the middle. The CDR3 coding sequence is TGCGCCTCACGGGGACTCAACACCGGGGAGCTGTTTTTT. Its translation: CASRGLNTGELFF.

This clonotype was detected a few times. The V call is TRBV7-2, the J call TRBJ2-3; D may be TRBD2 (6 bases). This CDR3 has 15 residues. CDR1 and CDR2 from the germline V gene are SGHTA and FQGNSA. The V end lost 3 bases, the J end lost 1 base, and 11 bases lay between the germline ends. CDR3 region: CASSFVASGTDTQYF. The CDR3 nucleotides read TGTGCCAGCAGCTTCGTGGCTAGCGGCACAGATACGCAGTATTTT. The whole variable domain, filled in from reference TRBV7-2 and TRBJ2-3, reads GAGVSQSPSNKVTEKGKDVELRCDPISGHTALYWYRQSLGQGLEFLIYFQGNSAPDKSGLPSDRFSAERTGGSVSTLTIQRTQQEDSAVYLCASSFVASGTDTQYFGPGTRLTVL.

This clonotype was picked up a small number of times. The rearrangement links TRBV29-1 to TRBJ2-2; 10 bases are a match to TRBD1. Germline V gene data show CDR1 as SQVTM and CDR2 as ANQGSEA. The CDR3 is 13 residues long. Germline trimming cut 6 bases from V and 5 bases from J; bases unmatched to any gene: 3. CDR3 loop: CSVDRGLTGELFF. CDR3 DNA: TGCAGCGTCGACAGGGGGCTGACCGGGGAGCTGTTTTTT.

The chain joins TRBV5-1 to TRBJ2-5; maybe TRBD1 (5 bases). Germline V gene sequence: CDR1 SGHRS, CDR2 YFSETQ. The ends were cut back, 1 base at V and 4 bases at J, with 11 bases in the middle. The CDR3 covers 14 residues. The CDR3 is CASSLSLGAETQYF. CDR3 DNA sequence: TGCGCCAGCAGCTTGTCCTTAGGGGCAGAGACCCAGTACTTC.

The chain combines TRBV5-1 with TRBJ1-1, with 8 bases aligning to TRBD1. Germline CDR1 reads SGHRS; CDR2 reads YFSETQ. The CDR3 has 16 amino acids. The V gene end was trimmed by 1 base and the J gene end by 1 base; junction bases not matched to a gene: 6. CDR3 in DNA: TGCGCCAGCAGCTTGATAAGGGGGACAGGGAACACTGAAGCTTTCTTT. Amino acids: CASSLIRGTGNTEAFF.

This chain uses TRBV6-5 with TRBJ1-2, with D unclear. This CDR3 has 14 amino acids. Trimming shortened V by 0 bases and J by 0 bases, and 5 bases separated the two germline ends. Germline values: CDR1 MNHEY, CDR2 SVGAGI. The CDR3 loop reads CASSYSPANYGYTF. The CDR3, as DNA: TGTGCCAGCAGTTACTCGCCGGCTAACTATGGCTACACCTTC.

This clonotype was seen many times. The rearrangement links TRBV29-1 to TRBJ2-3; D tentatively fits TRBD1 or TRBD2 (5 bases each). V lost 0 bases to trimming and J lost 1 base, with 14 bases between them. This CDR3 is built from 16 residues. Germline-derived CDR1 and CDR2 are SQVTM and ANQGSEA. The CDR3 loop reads CSVEDLGRLGTDTQYF. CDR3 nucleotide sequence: TGCAGCGTTGAAGATTTGGGACGACTTGGCACAGATACGCAGTATTTT.

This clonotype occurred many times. CDR3 residues: CASIHPPAGYGYTF. The CDR3 coding sequence is TGTGCCAGCATCCATCCCCCGGCAGGCTATGGCTACACCTTC. This chain joins TRBV27 and TRBJ1-2; no clear D. The CDR3 consists of 14 residues. Trimming pared 7 bases from V and 4 bases from J, leaving 16 bases between. Per germline, CDR1 MNHEY and CDR2 SMNVEV (reference sequence).

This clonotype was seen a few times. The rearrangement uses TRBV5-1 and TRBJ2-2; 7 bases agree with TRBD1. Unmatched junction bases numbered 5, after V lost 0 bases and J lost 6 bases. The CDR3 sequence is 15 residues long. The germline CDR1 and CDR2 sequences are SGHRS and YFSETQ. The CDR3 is CASSLDYQGAGELFF. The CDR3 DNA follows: TGCGCCAGCAGCTTGGACTATCAGGGGGCCGGGGAGCTGTTTTTT.

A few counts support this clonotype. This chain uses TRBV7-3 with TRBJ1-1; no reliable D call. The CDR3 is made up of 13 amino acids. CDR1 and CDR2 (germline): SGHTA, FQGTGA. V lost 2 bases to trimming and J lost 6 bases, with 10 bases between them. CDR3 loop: CASSLYLASEAFF. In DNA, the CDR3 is TGTGCCAGCAGCTTATATCTAGCATCTGAAGCTTTCTTT.

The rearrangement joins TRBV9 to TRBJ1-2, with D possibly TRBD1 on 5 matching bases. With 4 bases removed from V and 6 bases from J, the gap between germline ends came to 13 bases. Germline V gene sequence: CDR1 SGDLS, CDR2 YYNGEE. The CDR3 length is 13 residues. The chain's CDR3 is CASSLQDFHGYTF. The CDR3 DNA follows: TGTGCCAGCAGCCTACAGGATTTTCATGGCTACACCTTC.

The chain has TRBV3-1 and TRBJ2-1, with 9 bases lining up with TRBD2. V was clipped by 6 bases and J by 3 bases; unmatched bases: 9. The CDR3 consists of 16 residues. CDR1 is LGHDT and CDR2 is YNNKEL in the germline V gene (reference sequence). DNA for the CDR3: TGTGCCAGCAGACAGGCGGGAGGGGGGAACTACAATGAGCAGTTCTTC. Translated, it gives CASRQAGGGNYNEQFF.

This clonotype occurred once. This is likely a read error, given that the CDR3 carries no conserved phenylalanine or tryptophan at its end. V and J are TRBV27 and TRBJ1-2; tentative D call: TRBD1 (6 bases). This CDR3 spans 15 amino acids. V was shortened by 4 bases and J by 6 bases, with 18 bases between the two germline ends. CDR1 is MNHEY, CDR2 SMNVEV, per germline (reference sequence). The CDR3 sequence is CASSSFTRGINGYTS. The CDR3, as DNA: TGTGCCAGCAGTTCTTTCACCAGGGGAATCAATGGCTACACCTCC.